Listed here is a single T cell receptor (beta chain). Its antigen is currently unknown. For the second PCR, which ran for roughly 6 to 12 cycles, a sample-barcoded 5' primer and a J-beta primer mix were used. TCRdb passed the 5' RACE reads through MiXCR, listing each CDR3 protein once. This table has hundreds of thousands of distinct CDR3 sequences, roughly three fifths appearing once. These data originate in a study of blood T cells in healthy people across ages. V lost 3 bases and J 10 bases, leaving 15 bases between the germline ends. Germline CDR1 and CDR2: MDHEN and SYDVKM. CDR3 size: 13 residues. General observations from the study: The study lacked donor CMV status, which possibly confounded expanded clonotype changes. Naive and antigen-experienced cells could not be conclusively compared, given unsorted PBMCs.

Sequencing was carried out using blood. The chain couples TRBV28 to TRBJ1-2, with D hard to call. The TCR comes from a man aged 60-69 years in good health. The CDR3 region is CASSFPGLPSYTF. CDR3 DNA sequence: TGTGCCAGCAGTTTCCCCGGCCTACCTTCCTACACCTTC.